The 21 T cell receptor beta chains listed next were all sequenced from one sample in a study of control samples from healthy donors and cancer patients. The table came from immunoSEQ multiplex PCR; TCRdb's copy has only in-frame clones and leaves some out. This table holds roughly 170,000 clones, under 95% found once. The sequencing sample was made of blood. Receptor source: a young woman in good health.

The CDR3 DNA reads TGCGCCAGCAGCTTGCCGGCAGGGTACCAAGAGACCCAGTACTTC. It translates to CASSLPAGYQETQYF. The V gene is TRBV5-1, the J gene TRBJ2-5; the D gene is possibly TRBD1 (5 bases). Germline V gives CDR1 SGHRS, CDR2 YFSETQ. The CDR3 runs 15 residues. Trimming took off 1 base at V and 0 bases at J, with 10 bases between the two ends.

Here the CDR3 reads CASSVVDRDGTEAFF. In DNA form, the CDR3 reads TGTGCCAGCAGCGTAGTGGACAGGGATGGCACTGAAGCTTTCTTT. V usage is TRBV9 and J usage is TRBJ1-1; 8 bases align to TRBD1. The V segment lost 0 bases and the J segment 4 bases; nucleotides outside the gene matches: 5. CDR3 length equals 15 residues. Germline-derived CDR1 and CDR2 are SGDLS and YYNGEE.

The chain combines TRBV4-1 with TRBJ2-7, with D possibly being TRBD1 or TRBD2 (5 bases each). The CDR3 covers 16 residues. Trimming removed 0 bases from V and 2 bases from J, with 14 bases in between. Per the germline V gene, CDR1 is MGHRA and CDR2 is YSYEKL. The CDR3 DNA follows: TGCGCCAGCAGCCAAGATGGGGGAGCTAGTCCCTACGAGCAGTACTTC. It translates to CASSQDGGASPYEQYF.

The gene calls are TRBV19 and TRBJ2-1, with unresolved D. This CDR3 is built from 11 residues. V gave up 7 bases and J gave up 5 bases, with 6 bases separating them. Germline CDR1 reads LNHDA; CDR2 reads SQIVND (reference sequence). Written as DNA, the CDR3 is TGTGCCAGTAACTCGAACAATGAGCAGTTCTTC. Translating gives CASNSNNEQFF. The full variable domain, with the rest looked up from reference TRBV19 and TRBJ2-1, is DGGITQSPKYLFRKEGQNVTLSCEQNLNHDAMYWYRQDPGQGLRLIYYSQIVNDFQKGDIAEGYSVSREKKESFPLTVTSAQKNPTAFYLCASNSNNEQFFGPGTRLTVL.

The DNA for the CDR3 is TGTGCCAGCAGTCCAATGTTAGCGGGAGGCTACAATGAGCAGTTCTTC. Protein product: CASSPMLAGGYNEQFF. The V and J genes are TRBV27 and TRBJ2-1, with TRBD2 matching over 10 bases. The CDR3 is 16 residues long. Germline-derived CDR1 and CDR2 are MNHEY and SMNVEV (reference sequence). The V gene end was trimmed by 5 bases and the J gene end by 3 bases; junction bases not matched to a gene: 7.

The CDR3, as DNA: TGCGCCAGCAGGGACAGCGTAGGAGACGAGCAGTACTTC. The encoded protein is CASRDSVGDEQYF. The J gene is TRBJ2-7, the V gene TRBV10-2; TRBD1 might be the D (6 bases). Trimming removed 6 bases at V and 5 bases at J, with 14 bases between. Germline lookup yields CDR1 WSHSY and CDR2 SAAADI. This CDR3 comprises 13 residues.

The chain combines TRBV7-2 with TRBJ1-1; the D is unclear. This CDR3 has 15 amino acids. Deletions cut 6 bases from V and 1 base from J, with 15 bases between. Germline V gene lookup returns CDR1 SGHTA and CDR2 FQGNSA. The DNA for the CDR3 is TGTGCCAGCAGAACCCAAATAGGACCGAACACTGAAGCTTTCTTT. Its translation: CASRTQIGPNTEAFF.

The chain recombines TRBV9 with TRBJ1-4, with no clear D. Germline V lookup: CDR1 SGDLS, CDR2 YYNGEE. The length of the CDR3 is 15 residues. With 0 bases removed from V and 0 bases from J, the gap between germline ends came to 6 bases. The chain's CDR3 is CASSVEDATNEKLFF. The CDR3 DNA sequence: TGTGCCAGCAGCGTAGAGGATGCAACTAATGAAAAACTGTTTTTT.

The V call is TRBV18, the J call TRBJ1-2; 7 bases are a match to TRBD1. J was trimmed by 3 bases and V by 6 bases; bases with no gene match: 4. Germline CDR1 and CDR2: KGHSH and LQKENI. The CDR3 is 13 amino acids. CDR3 region: CASSTGPDYGYTF. CDR3 coding DNA: TGTGCCAGCTCGACAGGGCCCGACTATGGCTACACCTTC.

This clone was seen a single time. This chain connects TRBV6-5 to TRBJ2-1; D is perhaps TRBD2 (5 bases). Germline assignment: CDR1 MNHEY and CDR2 SVGAGI. CDR3 length: 11 residues. Between the trimmed V and J ends, which lost 7 bases and 8 bases, there was a span of 9 bases. The chain's CDR3 is CASTRGYEQFF. The DNA of the CDR3 is TGTGCCAGCACACGGGGTTATGAGCAGTTCTTC.

This sequence joins TRBV18 and TRBJ1-4; 8 bases line up with TRBD1. Trimming cost V 4 bases and J 1 base; bases outside gene matches: 8. The CDR3 extends over 17 amino acids. The germline V gene has CDR1 KGHSH and CDR2 LQKENI. CDR3 residues: CASSRRTGRETNEKLFF. Here the CDR3 DNA reads TGTGCCAGCTCACGCCGGACAGGGAGGGAAACTAATGAAAAACTGTTTTTT.

The sample holds one count of this clone. This rearrangement joins TRBV6-2 or TRBV6-3 to TRBJ1-4; 7 nucleotides agree with TRBD1. This CDR3 contains 14 residues. Germline loops: CDR1 MNHEY, CDR2 SVGEGT. V was pared by 5 bases and J by 9 bases, with 9 bases of the junction left unmatched. CDR3 amino acids: CASSTTGVGKKLFF. CDR3 in DNA: TGTGCCAGCAGTACAACAGGGGTCGGGAAAAAACTGTTTTTT.

This chain links TRBV10-2 with TRBJ1-6, with D possibly TRBD1 on 6 matching bases. Trimming pared 3 bases from V and 5 bases from J, leaving 8 bases between. Germline V gene lookup returns CDR1 WSHSY and CDR2 SAAADI. This CDR3 comprises 14 residues. The CDR3 region has the DNA TGCGCCAGCAGTGACAGGGGAAATAATTCACCCCTCCACTTT. This codes for CASSDRGNNSPLHF.

This clone has only one observation. The chain couples TRBV6-5 to TRBJ2-2, with D perhaps given as TRBD1 or TRBD2 (5 bases each). Between the trimmed V and J ends, which lost 4 bases and 0 bases, there was a span of 9 bases. This CDR3 is 15 amino acids long. CDR1 MNHEY and CDR2 SVGAGI come from the germline V gene. The CDR3 DNA is TGTGCCAGCAGTTGGGGGACGGCGAACACCGGGGAGCTGTTTTTT. It translates to CASSWGTANTGELFF.

The chain carries TRBV5-1 and TRBJ1-2, with 7 bases aligning to TRBD1. The CDR3 has 13 residues. V lost 5 bases to trimming and J lost 5 bases; unmatched junction nucleotides: 6. Per germline, CDR1 SGHRS and CDR2 YFSETQ. The CDR3 region has the DNA TGCGCCAGCAGGCCCGGGACAGCTTATGGCTACACCTTC. It is translated as CASRPGTAYGYTF.

Here the CDR3 reads CAARAGEPLDTQYF. DNA of the CDR3: TGTGCGGCGAGGGCGGGAGAGCCCCTGGATACGCAGTATTTT. V is TRBV28 and J is TRBJ2-3; 7 bases align to TRBD2. The CDR3 extends over 14 amino acids. Germline CDR1 and CDR2: MDHEN and SYDVKM.

This chain connects TRBV19 to TRBJ1-1; no reliable D call. Germline CDR1 reads LNHDA; CDR2 reads SQIVND (reference sequence). This CDR3 has 15 amino acids. The V gene lost 5 bases and the J gene lost 5 bases, with 18 bases spanning the gap. CDR3 DNA: TGTGCCAGTAGTGTCGGGTTTCCGGCTGGAACTGAAGCTTTCTTT. Amino acid sequence: CASSVGFPAGTEAFF.

This chain uses TRBV2 with TRBJ2-2; weak D call: TRBD1 (5 bases). Germline V gene data show CDR1 as SNHLY and CDR2 as FYNNEI. The germline V and J ends were trimmed by 8 bases and 2 bases, with 12 bases remaining between them. The CDR3 totals 14 residues. The CDR3 protein is CASSGRGNTGELFF. CDR3 DNA: TGTGCCAGCTCGGGTAGGGGTAACACCGGGGAGCTGTTTTTT. The variable domain in full, with the rest retrieved from reference TRBV2 and TRBJ2-2, is EPEVTQTPSHQVTQMGQEVILRCVPISNHLYFYWYRQILGQKVEFLVSFYNNEISEKSEIFDDQFSVERPDGSNFTLKIRSTKLEDSAMYFCASSGRGNTGELFFGEGSRLTVL.

V is TRBV19 and J is TRBJ2-3; 10 bases fit TRBD1. The CDR3 consists of 17 residues. Germline V gene lookup returns CDR1 LNHDA and CDR2 SQIVND (reference sequence). The J segment lost 1 base and the V segment lost 6 bases, leaving 10 bases of the junction unmatched. The CDR3 protein is CASRKGAGTGGTDTQYF. CDR3 nucleotides: TGTGCCAGTAGGAAAGGAGCCGGGACAGGGGGCACAGATACGCAGTATTTT.

This chain uses TRBV2 with TRBJ2-2, with a tentative D call TRBD1 (6 bases). The CDR3 is 14 residues long. Germline V gene data show CDR1 as SNHLY and CDR2 as FYNNEI. Trimming shortened V by 6 bases and J by 4 bases, and 12 bases separated the two germline ends. In DNA, the CDR3 is TGTGCCAGCAGCCAGGGGTTCGTCACCGGGGAGCTGTTTTTT. Translating gives CASSQGFVTGELFF.

The chain uses TRBV6-5 and TRBJ1-1; D gene ambiguous. The CDR3 is 15 amino acids. V dropped 0 bases and J dropped 1 base, with 9 bases sitting between them. From germline, CDR1 is MNHEY and CDR2 SVGAGI. The CDR3 coding sequence is TGTGCCAGCAGTTACTCGGGGAGGACGAACACTGAAGCTTTCTTT. Protein sequence: CASSYSGRTNTEAFF.